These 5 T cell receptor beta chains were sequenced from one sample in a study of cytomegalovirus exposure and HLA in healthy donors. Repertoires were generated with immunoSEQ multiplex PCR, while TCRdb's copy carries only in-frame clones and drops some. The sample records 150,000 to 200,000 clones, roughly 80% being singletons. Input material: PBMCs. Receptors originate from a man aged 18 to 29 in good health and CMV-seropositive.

The CDR3 sequence: CSVEGLEEATSGKIRYEQYF. For the CDR3, the DNA is TGCAGCGTTGAAGGACTCGAAGAGGCGACTAGCGGGAAGATAAGGTACGAGCAGTACTTC. The V gene is TRBV29-1, the J gene TRBJ2-7; the match to TRBD2 covers 11 bases. Trimming cost V 1 base and J 4 bases; bases outside gene matches: 21. There are 20 residues in the CDR3. Germline CDR1 SQVTM, CDR2 ANQGSEA.

CDR3 residues: CASSFGGAARDTQYF. The CDR3 nucleotides read TGTGCCAGCAGCTTCGGTGGGGCGGCGAGGGATACGCAGTATTTT. The chain links TRBV5-6 to TRBJ2-3; perhaps TRBD1 as D (5 bases). The CDR3 is 15 residues long. V was trimmed by 2 bases and J by 6 bases, leaving 16 bases between them. In germline, CDR1 is SGHDT, CDR2 YYEEEE.

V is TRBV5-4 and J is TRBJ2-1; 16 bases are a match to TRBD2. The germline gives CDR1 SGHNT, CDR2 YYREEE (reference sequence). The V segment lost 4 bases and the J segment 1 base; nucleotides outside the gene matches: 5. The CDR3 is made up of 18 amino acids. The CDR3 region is CASSPGLAGGPSYNEQFF. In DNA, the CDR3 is TGTGCCAGCAGCCCGGGACTAGCGGGAGGGCCGTCCTACAATGAGCAGTTCTTC.

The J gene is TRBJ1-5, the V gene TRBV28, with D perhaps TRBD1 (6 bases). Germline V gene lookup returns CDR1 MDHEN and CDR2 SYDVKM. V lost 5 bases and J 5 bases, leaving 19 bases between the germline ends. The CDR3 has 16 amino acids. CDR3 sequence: CASSRTIDRYDQPQHF. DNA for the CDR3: TGTGCCAGCAGTAGGACGATTGACAGGTACGATCAGCCCCAGCATTTT.

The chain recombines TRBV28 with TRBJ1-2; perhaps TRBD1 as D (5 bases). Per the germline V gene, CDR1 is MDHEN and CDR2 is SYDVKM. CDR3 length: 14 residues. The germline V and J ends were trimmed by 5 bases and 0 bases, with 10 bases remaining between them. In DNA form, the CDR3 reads TGTGCCAGCAGTCAGGGTTCTGCTAACTATGGCTACACCTTC. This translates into CASSQGSANYGYTF.